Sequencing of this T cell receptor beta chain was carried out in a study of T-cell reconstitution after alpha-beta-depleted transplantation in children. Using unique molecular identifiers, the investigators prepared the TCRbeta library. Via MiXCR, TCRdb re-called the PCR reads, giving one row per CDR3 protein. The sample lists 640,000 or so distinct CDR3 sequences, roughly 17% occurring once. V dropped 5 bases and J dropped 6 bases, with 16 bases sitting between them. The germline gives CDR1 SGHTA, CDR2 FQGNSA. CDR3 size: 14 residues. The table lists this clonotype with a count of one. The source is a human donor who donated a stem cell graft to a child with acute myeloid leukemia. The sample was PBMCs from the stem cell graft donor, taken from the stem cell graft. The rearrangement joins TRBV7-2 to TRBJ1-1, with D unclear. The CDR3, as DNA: TGTGCCAGCAGCCCAAACTGGTTCGGCGCTGAAGCTTTCTTT. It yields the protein CASSPNWFGAEAFF.